The rows below give T cell receptor beta chains drawn from one sample of a study of blood T cell repertoires in COVID-19. Assay used: immunoSEQ multiplex PCR; TCRdb lists only in-frame clones, some missing. The sample lists under 300,000 clones; over 65% were seen once. Source material: peripheral blood. Source of these receptors: a woman of 80 years or more with acute or convalescent COVID-19. The CDR3 runs from the conserved cysteine through the conserved F or W. D genes are given only for firm matches. A clone size is listed for some rows: how often the clone was seen (once, few, many), or a class if it is expanded.

clone_size: few
d_call: -
j_call: TRBJ1-6
v_call: TRBV4-1
cdr3_aa: CASSHRGQNYSPLHF
cdr3_nt: TGCGCCAGCAGCCACAGAGGGCAGAATTATTCACCCCTCCACTTT

clone_size: -
d_call: -
j_call: TRBJ1-3
v_call: TRBV19
cdr3_aa: CASSIGTAFGNTIYF
cdr3_nt: TGTGCCAGTAGTATAGGGACAGCCTTCGGAAACACCATATATTTT

clone_size: -
d_call: TRBD1
j_call: TRBJ2-1
v_call: TRBV7-2
cdr3_aa: CASRTGGYNEQFF
cdr3_nt: TGTGCCAGCCGGACAGGGGGTTACAATGAGCAGTTCTTC

clone_size: -
d_call: -
j_call: TRBJ1-6
v_call: TRBV5-6
cdr3_aa: CASSLWETNSPLHF
cdr3_nt: TGTGCCAGCAGCTTATGGGAGACTAATTCACCCCTCCACTTT

clone_size: -
d_call: TRBD1
j_call: TRBJ2-1
v_call: TRBV18
cdr3_aa: CASSPPKQGTPQFF
cdr3_nt: TGTGCCAGCTCACCGCCAAAACAGGGGACGCCGCAGTTCTTC

clone_size: -
d_call: TRBD1
j_call: TRBJ2-7
v_call: TRBV6-6
cdr3_aa: CASKQTGAFEQYF
cdr3_nt: TGTGCCAGCAAGCAGACAGGGGCGTTCGAGCAGTACTTC

clone_size: many
d_call: -
j_call: TRBJ2-7
v_call: TRBV6-1
cdr3_aa: CASSEGSGLSSYEQYF
cdr3_nt: TGTGCCAGCAGTGAAGGGTCAGGACTAAGCTCCTACGAGCAGTACTTC

clone_size: -
d_call: TRBD1
j_call: TRBJ1-1
v_call: TRBV2
cdr3_aa: CASSLQGGGTEAFF
cdr3_nt: TGTGCCAGCAGTCTCCAGGGGGGTGGCACTGAAGCTTTCTTT

clone_size: -
d_call: -
j_call: TRBJ2-5
v_call: TRBV6-5
cdr3_aa: CASSRQDSLRETQYF
cdr3_nt: TGTGCCAGCAGTCGCCAGGACAGCCTCAGGGAGACCCAGTACTTC

clone_size: few
d_call: TRBD1
j_call: TRBJ1-1
v_call: TRBV11-2
cdr3_aa: CASRKQGDTEAFF
cdr3_nt: TGTGCCAGCAGGAAACAGGGGGATACTGAAGCTTTCTTT

clone_size: -
d_call: -
j_call: TRBJ2-2
v_call: TRBV3-1/TRBV3-2
cdr3_aa: CASSPVTGELFF
cdr3_nt: TGTGCCAGCAGCCCGGTCACCGGGGAGCTGTTTTTT

clone_size: -
d_call: TRBD2
j_call: TRBJ2-1
v_call: TRBV9
cdr3_aa: CASSPRTSSNEQFF
cdr3_nt: TGTGCCAGCAGCCCCCGGACTAGTTCCAATGAGCAGTTCTTC

clone_size: -
d_call: TRBD2
j_call: TRBJ2-3
v_call: TRBV7-6
cdr3_aa: CASSPRYRLAGTDTQYF
cdr3_nt: TGTGCCAGCAGCCCCCGGTATCGATTAGCGGGGACAGATACGCAGTATTTT

clone_size: many
d_call: -
j_call: TRBJ1-2
v_call: TRBV12-3/TRBV12-4
cdr3_aa: CASRSTGVDGYTF
cdr3_nt: TGTGCCAGCAGATCGACGGGGGTGGATGGCTACACCTTC

clone_size: -
d_call: -
j_call: TRBJ2-7
v_call: TRBV18
cdr3_aa: CASSPVGHPYEQYF
cdr3_nt: TGTGCCAGCTCACCCGTAGGACATCCCTACGAGCAGTACTTC

clone_size: -
d_call: TRBD1
j_call: TRBJ2-7
v_call: TRBV5-5
cdr3_aa: CASSLEGQEFYEQYF
cdr3_nt: TGTGCCAGCAGCTTGGAGGGACAGGAATTTTACGAGCAGTACTTC

clone_size: -
d_call: -
j_call: TRBJ2-1
v_call: TRBV7-9
cdr3_aa: CASSAYNEQFF
cdr3_nt: TGTGCCAGCAGCGCGTACAATGAGCAGTTCTTC

clone_size: -
d_call: TRBD1
j_call: TRBJ1-2
v_call: TRBV6-6
cdr3_aa: CASSRGQDGYGYTF
cdr3_nt: TGTGCCAGCAGTAGGGGGCAGGATGGTTATGGCTACACCTTC

clone_size: -
d_call: TRBD1
j_call: TRBJ1-1
v_call: TRBV19
cdr3_aa: CASSIYAGGTEAFF
cdr3_nt: TGTGCCAGTAGTATTTACGCAGGGGGCACTGAAGCTTTCTTT

clone_size: -
d_call: -
j_call: TRBJ2-3
v_call: TRBV9
cdr3_aa: CASSGSRTDTQYF
cdr3_nt: TGTGCCAGCAGCGGTTCTCGCACAGATACGCAGTATTTT

clone_size: -
d_call: TRBD2
j_call: TRBJ2-1
v_call: TRBV2
cdr3_aa: CASSELGLDSNEQFF
cdr3_nt: TGTGCCAGCAGTGAATTGGGACTAGACAGCAATGAGCAGTTCTTC

clone_size: -
d_call: -
j_call: TRBJ2-7
v_call: TRBV7-2
cdr3_aa: CASSHQNPEQYF
cdr3_nt: TGTGCCAGCAGCCACCAGAATCCCGAGCAGTACTTC

clone_size: -
d_call: TRBD1
j_call: TRBJ1-2
v_call: TRBV27
cdr3_aa: CASSTGAFYGYTF
cdr3_nt: TGTGCCAGCAGTACAGGGGCGTTCTATGGCTACACCTTC

clone_size: few
d_call: -
j_call: TRBJ1-1
v_call: TRBV11-2
cdr3_aa: CASSEQLNTEAFF
cdr3_nt: TGTGCCAGCAGCGAACAACTGAACACTGAAGCTTTCTTT

clone_size: -
d_call: TRBD1
j_call: TRBJ1-1
v_call: TRBV19
cdr3_aa: CASTKSTGSDAFF
cdr3_nt: TGTGCCAGTACCAAATCGACAGGGTCGGATGCTTTCTTT

clone_size: -
d_call: -
j_call: TRBJ2-5
v_call: TRBV11-3
cdr3_aa: CASSPGGKTQYF
cdr3_nt: TGTGCCAGCAGCCCAGGGGGGAAGACCCAGTACTTC

clone_size: -
d_call: -
j_call: TRBJ2-6
v_call: TRBV24-1
cdr3_aa: CATSTGSGANVLTF
cdr3_nt: TGTGCCACCAGTACGGGTTCTGGGGCCAACGTCCTGACTTTC

clone_size: -
d_call: -
j_call: TRBJ1-6
v_call: TRBV6-6
cdr3_aa: CASSYGQTYHSPLHF
cdr3_nt: TGTGCCAGCAGTTACGGTCAGACTTACCATTCACCCCTCCACTTT

clone_size: -
d_call: -
j_call: TRBJ2-1
v_call: TRBV7-2
cdr3_aa: CASSPWAGEQFF
cdr3_nt: TGTGCCAGCAGCCCATGGGCGGGGGAGCAGTTCTTC

clone_size: few
d_call: -
j_call: TRBJ1-1
v_call: TRBV30
cdr3_aa: CAWTGENTEAFF
cdr3_nt: TGTGCCTGGACGGGGGAGAACACTGAAGCTTTCTTT

clone_size: -
d_call: -
j_call: TRBJ1-3
v_call: TRBV14
cdr3_aa: CASSLQGQPGNTIYF
cdr3_nt: TGTGCCAGCAGCCTACAGGGTCAACCTGGAAACACCATATATTTT

clone_size: -
d_call: -
j_call: TRBJ2-3
v_call: TRBV30
cdr3_aa: CAWSLGLRTDTQYF
cdr3_nt: TGTGCCTGGAGTCTAGGATTGAGGACAGATACGCAGTATTTT

clone_size: few
d_call: -
j_call: TRBJ2-2
v_call: TRBV11-2
cdr3_aa: CASSLGLAGNTGELFF
cdr3_nt: TGTGCCAGCAGCTTAGGGCTAGCTGGGAACACCGGGGAGCTGTTTTTT

clone_size: -
d_call: -
j_call: TRBJ2-2
v_call: TRBV2
cdr3_aa: CASSETGSPGELFF
cdr3_nt: TGTGCCAGCAGTGAAACGGGGAGCCCCGGGGAGCTGTTTTTT

clone_size: -
d_call: TRBD1
j_call: TRBJ2-7
v_call: TRBV9
cdr3_aa: CASSVGQGHYEQYF
cdr3_nt: TGTGCCAGCAGCGTCGGACAGGGCCACTACGAGCAGTACTTC

clone_size: -
d_call: -
j_call: TRBJ1-2
v_call: TRBV12-3/TRBV12-4
cdr3_aa: CASSLQGVAYTF
cdr3_nt: TGTGCCAGCAGTCTCCAGGGCGTCGCCTACACCTTC

clone_size: -
d_call: -
j_call: TRBJ2-2
v_call: TRBV10-3
cdr3_aa: CAISESTGTNTGELFF
cdr3_nt: TGTGCCATCAGTGAGTCTACAGGGACGAACACCGGGGAGCTGTTTTTT

clone_size: -
d_call: -
j_call: TRBJ2-2
v_call: TRBV7-4
cdr3_aa: CASSLVGLDVCTGELFF
cdr3_nt: TGTGCCAGCAGCTTAGTAGGTCTAGACGTGTGCACCGGGGAGCTGTTTTTT

clone_size: -
d_call: -
j_call: TRBJ1-2
v_call: TRBV9
cdr3_aa: CASSVGAGLGYTF
cdr3_nt: TGTGCCAGCAGCGTAGGTGCAGGTTTAGGCTACACCTTC

clone_size: few
d_call: TRBD1
j_call: TRBJ1-5
v_call: TRBV7-9
cdr3_aa: CASSPGQGNNQPQHF
cdr3_nt: TGTGCCAGCAGCCCTGGACAGGGGAACAATCAGCCCCAGCATTTT

clone_size: few
d_call: TRBD1
j_call: TRBJ1-1
v_call: TRBV6-2/TRBV6-3
cdr3_aa: CASSLTGGTEAFF
cdr3_nt: TGTGCCAGCAGTCTAACAGGGGGGACTGAAGCTTTCTTT

clone_size: -
d_call: TRBD2
j_call: TRBJ2-5
v_call: TRBV3-1/TRBV3-2
cdr3_aa: CASSQESSGREETQYF
cdr3_nt: TGTGCCAGCAGCCAAGAGTCTAGCGGGAGGGAGGAGACCCAGTACTTC

clone_size: once
d_call: -
j_call: TRBJ2-1
v_call: TRBV4-3
cdr3_aa: CASSQVLSSYNEQFF
cdr3_nt: TGCGCCAGCAGCCAAGTTCTGAGCTCCTACAATGAGCAGTTCTTC

clone_size: -
d_call: -
j_call: TRBJ2-1
v_call: TRBV29-1
cdr3_aa: CSVGLTVYNEQFF
cdr3_nt: TGCAGCGTTGGGCTCACAGTCTACAATGAGCAGTTCTTC

clone_size: -
d_call: -
j_call: TRBJ2-5
v_call: TRBV6-1
cdr3_aa: CASSDGGGGRKTQYF
cdr3_nt: TGTGCCAGCAGTGACGGGGGTGGAGGAAGGAAGACCCAGTACTTC

clone_size: -
d_call: TRBD2
j_call: TRBJ2-1
v_call: TRBV10-3
cdr3_aa: CAIKGLAGGGDNEQFF
cdr3_nt: TGTGCCATCAAGGGACTAGCGGGGGGCGGCGACAATGAGCAGTTCTTC

clone_size: -
d_call: -
j_call: TRBJ2-1
v_call: TRBV4-1
cdr3_aa: CASSQASEQFF
cdr3_nt: TGCGCCAGCAGCCAAGCGAGTGAGCAGTTCTTC

clone_size: -
d_call: -
j_call: TRBJ1-1
v_call: TRBV10-3
cdr3_aa: CAISGVNGGNTEAFF
cdr3_nt: TGTGCCATCAGTGGAGTAAACGGGGGGAACACTGAAGCTTTCTTT

clone_size: -
d_call: -
j_call: TRBJ2-3
v_call: TRBV5-1
cdr3_aa: CASSFRSNTDTQYF
cdr3_nt: TGCGCCAGCAGCTTCCGGAGTAACACAGATACGCAGTATTTT

clone_size: -
d_call: -
j_call: TRBJ2-2
v_call: TRBV5-1
cdr3_aa: CASFPGNTGELFF
cdr3_nt: TGCGCCAGCTTCCCAGGAAACACCGGGGAGCTGTTTTTT

clone_size: -
d_call: TRBD2
j_call: TRBJ2-5
v_call: TRBV25-1
cdr3_aa: CASSSSRGGTETQYF
cdr3_nt: TGTGCCAGCAGCTCTTCTCGGGGGGGCACGGAGACCCAGTACTTC

clone_size: -
d_call: TRBD1
j_call: TRBJ2-1
v_call: TRBV29-1
cdr3_aa: CSVDTGGNGNEQFF
cdr3_nt: TGCAGCGTTGACACAGGGGGTAATGGCAATGAGCAGTTCTTC

clone_size: -
d_call: -
j_call: TRBJ1-2
v_call: TRBV6-5
cdr3_aa: CASSYSGAGKNYGYTF
cdr3_nt: TGTGCCAGCAGTTACTCTGGGGCAGGGAAAAACTATGGCTACACCTTC

clone_size: few
d_call: -
j_call: TRBJ2-7
v_call: TRBV18
cdr3_aa: CASSPLGYEQYF
cdr3_nt: TGTGCCAGCTCACCACTCGGTTACGAGCAGTACTTC

clone_size: -
d_call: TRBD1
j_call: TRBJ1-1
v_call: TRBV5-1
cdr3_aa: CASSLGTGVATNTEAFF
cdr3_nt: TGCGCCAGCAGCTTGGGGACAGGGGTGGCGACGAACACTGAAGCTTTCTTT

clone_size: -
d_call: -
j_call: TRBJ2-7
v_call: TRBV6-5
cdr3_aa: CASREPYEQYF
cdr3_nt: TGTGCCAGCAGGGAGCCCTACGAGCAGTACTTC

clone_size: -
d_call: -
j_call: TRBJ1-2
v_call: TRBV19
cdr3_aa: CASRTGGGYTF
cdr3_nt: TGTGCCAGTAGGACTGGCGGGGGCTACACCTTC

clone_size: -
d_call: -
j_call: TRBJ2-1
v_call: TRBV15
cdr3_aa: CATSRGTGNEQFF
cdr3_nt: TGTGCCACCAGCAGAGGGACGGGAAATGAGCAGTTCTTC

clone_size: -
d_call: TRBD2
j_call: TRBJ2-3
v_call: TRBV19
cdr3_aa: CASSTGTSALTDTQYF
cdr3_nt: TGTGCCAGTAGCACCGGGACTAGCGCTCTCACAGATACGCAGTATTTT